Presented here are 21 T cell receptor beta chains from one specimen sequenced in a study of cytomegalovirus exposure and HLA in healthy donors. Vbeta (60) and Jbeta (13) primers were used in the PCR. Clones were sequenced by immunoSEQ multiplex PCR, and TCRdb holds only the in-frame ones, with some missing. The repertoire holds roughly 110,000 clones, with 60% to 75% as singletons. Input material: PBMCs. The origin of the receptors is a male donor in good health and CMV-seropositive.

The rearrangement uses TRBV5-1 and TRBJ2-5, with D possibly matching TRBD1 (5 bases). Germline lookup yields CDR1 SGHRS and CDR2 YFSETQ. V gave up 0 bases and J gave up 4 bases, with 16 bases separating them. This CDR3 is 16 amino acids long. The CDR3 loop reads CASSLERGGGRETQYF. The CDR3 nucleotides are TGCGCCAGCAGCTTGGAAAGGGGCGGTGGTAGAGAGACCCAGTACTTC.

Only a few counts were recorded for this clone. CDR3 protein: CASSLVQGANYNEKLFF. In DNA form, the CDR3 reads TGCGCCAGCAGCTTGGTTCAGGGGGCGAACTATAATGAAAAACTGTTTTTT. The chain uses TRBV5-1 and TRBJ1-4; TRBD1 matches at 8 bases. Germline V gene data show CDR1 as SGHRS and CDR2 as YFSETQ. Trimming took 0 bases from V and 4 from J; bases not matched to a gene: 8. The CDR3 runs 17 residues.

The chain has TRBV5-8 and TRBJ1-5, with a possible D match to TRBD1 (6 bases). Germline V lookup: CDR1 SGHTS, CDR2 YDEGEE. Trimming removed 1 base at V and 5 bases at J, with 16 bases between. The CDR3 totals 16 residues. DNA of the CDR3: TGTGCCAGCAGCTTGCTTGGGACATCCCACTATCAGCCCCAGCATTTT. Translating it yields CASSLLGTSHYQPQHF.

V usage is TRBV27 and J usage is TRBJ2-7; no clear D. The CDR3 runs to 15 residues. Germline lookup yields CDR1 MNHEY and CDR2 SMNVEV (reference sequence). V lost 3 bases, J lost 3 bases, and 15 bases lay in between. The CDR3: CASSFRFDAGYEQYF. CDR3 nucleotides: TGTGCCAGCAGTTTCAGGTTCGACGCAGGCTACGAGCAGTACTTC.

V and J are TRBV18 and TRBJ2-7, with 8 bases identical to TRBD1. This CDR3 contains 15 residues. V was pared by 0 bases and J by 6 bases, with 7 bases of the junction left unmatched. Germline-derived CDR1 and CDR2 are KGHSH and LQKENI. The CDR3 region has the DNA TGTGCCAGCTCACCACCGGGACAGGAACCCCCCGAGCAGTACTTC. Protein: CASSPPGQEPPEQYF.

This clone was seen repeatedly, ten times or more. The V gene is TRBV28, the J gene TRBJ2-7; D gene uncertain. CDR1 is MDHEN, CDR2 SYDVKM, per germline. The CDR3 is 14 amino acids. V lost 3 bases and J lost 6, with 15 bases in between. Here the CDR3 DNA reads TGTGCCAGCAGTTTGGTCGGAGATCGATCCGAGCAGTACTTC. Translating gives CASSLVGDRSEQYF.

The CDR3 DNA follows: TGTGCCACCGGTCCCGCAGATACGCAGTATTTT. As protein: CATGPADTQYF. This chain joins TRBV6-6 and TRBJ2-3; D is uncertain. This CDR3 region has 11 residues. Trimming took 10 bases from V and 4 from J, leaving 9 bases between them. Per germline, CDR1 MNHNY and CDR2 SVGAGI (reference sequence).

This clone was detected only once. V usage is TRBV29-1 and J usage is TRBJ1-3; D not certain. CDR3 length equals 12 residues. Trimming removed 7 bases at V and 0 bases at J, with 7 bases between. Germline V gene data show CDR1 as SQVTM and CDR2 as ANQGSEA. This CDR3 is CSGGGSGNTIYF. The CDR3 DNA sequence: TGCAGCGGAGGAGGCTCTGGAAACACCATATATTTT. The variable domain in full, completed from reference TRBV29-1 and TRBJ1-3, reads SAVISQKPSRDICQRGTSLTIQCQVDSQVTMMFWYRQQPGQSLTLIATANQGSEATYESGFVIDKFPISRPNLTFSTLTVSNMSPEDSSIYLCSGGGSGNTIYFGEGSWLTVV.

The chain links TRBV2 to TRBJ1-4, with no clear D. With 6 bases removed from V and 3 bases from J, the gap between germline ends came to 5 bases. CDR1 is SNHLY, CDR2 FYNNEI, per germline. CDR3 length equals 12 residues. The CDR3 DNA reads TGTGCCAGCAGGGGAGCTAATGAAAAACTGTTTTTT. Its translation: CASRGANEKLFF.

In DNA form, the CDR3 reads TGCGCCAGCAGCCAAGGAATAGCGGGGGTTGGGGAGCTGTTTTTT. Its translation is CASSQGIAGVGELFF. The chain links TRBV4-3 to TRBJ2-2, with TRBD2 matching over 9 bases. The CDR3 length is 15 residues. Germline CDR1 and CDR2: LGHNA and YSLEER. The J segment lost 8 bases and the V segment lost 1 base, leaving 5 bases of the junction unmatched.

This clone is a singleton in its sample. This sequence joins TRBV9 and TRBJ2-1; 12 nucleotides agree with TRBD2. Germline loops: CDR1 SGDLS, CDR2 YYNGEE. The CDR3 length is 16 residues. V lost 0 bases, J lost 10 bases, and 8 bases stayed unmatched. As DNA, the CDR3 is TGTGCCAGCAGCGTAGCAGGGCTAGCGGGAGGGGGGGAGCAGTTCTTC. It codes for CASSVAGLAGGGEQFF.

This chain connects TRBV4-2 to TRBJ2-5, with 12 bases aligning to TRBD2. Trimming at V came to 3 bases and at J to 1 base, leaving 3 bases not matched to a gene. The CDR3 extends over 16 amino acids. Looked up from germline, CDR1 is LGHNA and CDR2 is YNFKEQ. CDR3 DNA sequence: TGTGCCAGCAGCCATGGACTAGCGGGGCTCCAAGAGACCCAGTACTTC. It is translated as CASSHGLAGLQETQYF.

This clone showed up just a few times. Distinct nucleotide sequences in the sample also encode this CDR3. This chain links TRBV7-6 with TRBJ2-7; 12 nucleotides match TRBD2. The V gene end was trimmed by 5 bases and the J gene end by 4 bases; junction bases not matched to a gene: 6. CDR1 and CDR2 (germline): SGHVS, FNYEAQ. This CDR3 has 15 amino acids. The CDR3 region is CASSPTSGSSYEQYF. The CDR3 DNA is TGTGCCAGCAGCCCGACTAGCGGGAGTAGTTACGAGCAGTACTTC.

The genes are TRBV7-2 and TRBJ1-1; 8 positions agree with TRBD1. Trimming cost V 6 bases and J 6 bases; bases outside gene matches: 12. The CDR3 contains 15 residues. In germline, CDR1 is SGHTA, CDR2 FQGNSA. This CDR3 reads CASSFGRQGASEAFF. DNA for the CDR3: TGTGCCAGCAGTTTTGGGAGGCAGGGGGCTTCTGAAGCTTTCTTT.

The chain couples TRBV6-5 to TRBJ2-2; D ambiguous. V was clipped by 6 bases and J by 13 bases, with 18 bases between them. This CDR3 spans 13 amino acids. Germline CDR1 MNHEY, CDR2 SVGAGI. CDR3 in DNA: TGTGCCAGCAGACATGACCGGTACGAGGTGCTGTTTTTT. It translates to CASRHDRYEVLFF.

This clone occurred once. This chain connects TRBV7-2 to TRBJ2-1, with 13 bases identical to TRBD2. CDR1 is SGHTA, CDR2 FQGNSA, per germline. This CDR3 has 18 amino acids. V dropped 1 base and J dropped 0; count of bases not matched to a gene: 3. The CDR3 sequence: CASSLGGLAGPSYNEQFF. The CDR3 DNA sequence: TGTGCCAGCAGCTTAGGGGGACTAGCGGGGCCCTCCTACAATGAGCAGTTCTTC.

The V and J genes are TRBV6-5 and TRBJ1-4; possible D gene TRBD1, 6 bases. Germline V CDR1 and CDR2: MNHEY, SVGAGI. CDR3 length: 14 residues. V dropped 2 bases and J dropped 8 bases, with 12 bases sitting between them. The CDR3 region is CASSYRGRGEKLFF. DNA for the CDR3: TGTGCCAGCAGTTACCGGGGGCGGGGGGAAAAACTGTTTTTT.

The V gene is TRBV29-1, the J gene TRBJ2-5; 11 bases match TRBD1. The CDR3 consists of 14 residues. V lost 6 bases to trimming and J lost 5 bases; unmatched junction nucleotides: 8. Germline loops: CDR1 SQVTM, CDR2 ANQGSEA. CDR3 amino acids: CSVGTGTGGETQYF. The DNA for the CDR3 is TGCAGCGTGGGGACCGGGACAGGGGGGGAGACCCAGTACTTC.

A few counts support this clone. The genes are TRBV28 and TRBJ1-1, with D possibly matching TRBD1 (6 bases). This CDR3 spans 13 amino acids. Trimming shortened V by 6 bases and J by 7 bases, and 15 bases separated the two germline ends. Germline V gives CDR1 MDHEN, CDR2 SYDVKM. DNA of the CDR3: TGTGCCAGCAGAGGGACGGGGACAAATGAAGCTTTCTTT. Protein sequence: CASRGTGTNEAFF.

The count of this clone is one. J is TRBJ2-7 and V is TRBV7-8; 10 nucleotides align to TRBD1. Unmatched junction bases numbered 7, after V lost 1 base and J lost 4 bases. This CDR3 is built from 16 residues. CDR1 SGHVS and CDR2 FQNEAQ come from the germline V gene. Here the CDR3 DNA reads TGTGCCAGCAGCTTAGGACAGGGGGCAATTGTTTACGAGCAGTACTTC. Translation gives CASSLGQGAIVYEQYF.

The chain has TRBV21-1 and TRBJ2-4; the DNA was not used to check the table's D call, TRBD2. TRBV21-1 is tagged as a pseudogene. The CDR3 runs 17 residues. For the CDR3, the DNA is TGTGCCAGGACAGGGCTAGCGGGAGGCCTAGCCAAAAACATTCAGTACTTC. The encoded protein is CARTGLAGGLAKNIQYF.